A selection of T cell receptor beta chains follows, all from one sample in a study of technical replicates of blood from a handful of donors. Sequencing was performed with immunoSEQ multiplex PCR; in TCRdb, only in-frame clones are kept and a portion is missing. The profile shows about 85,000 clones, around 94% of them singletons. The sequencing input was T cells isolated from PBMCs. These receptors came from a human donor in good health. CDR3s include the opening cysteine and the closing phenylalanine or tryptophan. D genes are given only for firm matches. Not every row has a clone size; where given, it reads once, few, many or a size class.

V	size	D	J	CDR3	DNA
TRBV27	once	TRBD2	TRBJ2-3	CASSWGLAADTQYF	TGTGCCAGCAGTTGGGGACTAGCTGCAGATACGCAGTATTTT
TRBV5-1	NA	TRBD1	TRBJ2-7	CASSLGQGISEQYF	TGCGCCAGCAGCTTGGGACAGGGGATATCCGAGCAGTACTTC
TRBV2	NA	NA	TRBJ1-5	CASSRESNQPQHF	TGTGCCAGCAGCAGGGAAAGCAATCAGCCCCAGCATTTT
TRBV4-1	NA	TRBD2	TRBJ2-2	CASSSQAGTPGELFF	TGCGCCAGCAGCTCCCAAGCGGGAACCCCCGGGGAGCTGTTTTTT
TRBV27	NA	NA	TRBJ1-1	CASRSGLSSEAFF	TGTGCCAGCAGGTCGGGATTAAGCTCTGAAGCTTTCTTT
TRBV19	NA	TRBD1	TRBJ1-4	CATGQGLTNEKLFF	TGTGCCACCGGACAGGGGCTAACTAATGAAAAACTGTTTTTT
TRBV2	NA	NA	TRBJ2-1	CASSEGLLSYNEQFF	TGTGCCAGCAGTGAAGGACTCCTCTCCTACAATGAGCAGTTCTTC
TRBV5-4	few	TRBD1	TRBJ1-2	CASSPTGGRNYGYTF	TGTGCCAGCAGCCCGACAGGGGGCCGGAACTATGGCTACACCTTC
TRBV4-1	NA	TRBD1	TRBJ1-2	CASSQDRKGAWDGYTF	TGCGCCAGCAGCCAAGATCGTAAGGGGGCATGGGATGGCTACACCTTC
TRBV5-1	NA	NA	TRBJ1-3	CASSPVSDSGNTIYF	TGCGCCAGCAGCCCGGTTAGCGACTCTGGAAACACCATATATTTT
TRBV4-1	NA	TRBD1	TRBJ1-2	CASSPGQGNYGYTF	TGCGCCAGCAGCCCGGGACAGGGGAACTATGGCTACACCTTC
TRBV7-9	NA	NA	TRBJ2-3	CASSLEYRGDTQYF	TGTGCCAGCAGCTTAGAATATCGCGGAGATACGCAGTATTTT
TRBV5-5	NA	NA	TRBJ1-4	CASSLQVQEKLFF	TGTGCCAGCAGCTTGCAGGTACAAGAAAAACTGTTTTTT
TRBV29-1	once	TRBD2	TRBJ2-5	CSVDGTRVNQETQYF	TGCAGCGTTGACGGGACTAGGGTAAACCAAGAGACCCAGTACTTC
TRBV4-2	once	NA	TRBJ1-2	CASSPRIGGGPYGYTF	TGTGCCAGCAGCCCCCGAATTGGCGGGGGCCCTTATGGCTACACCTTC
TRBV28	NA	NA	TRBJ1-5	CASSLSGVGNQPQHF	TGTGCCAGCAGTTTATCAGGGGTAGGCAATCAGCCCCAGCATTTT
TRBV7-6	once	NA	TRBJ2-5	CASSLVRREETQYF	TGTGCCAGCAGCTTAGTTCGCAGGGAAGAGACCCAGTACTTC
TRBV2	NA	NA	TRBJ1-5	CASSDDRSNQPQHF	TGTGCCAGCAGTGATGACAGGAGTAATCAGCCCCAGCATTTT
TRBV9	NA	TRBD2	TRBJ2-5	CASSESGRVETQYF	TGTGCCAGCAGCGAAAGCGGGAGGGTAGAGACCCAGTACTTC
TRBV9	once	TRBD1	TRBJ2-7	CASSATGTVYEQYF	TGTGCCAGCAGCGCGACAGGGACAGTTTACGAGCAGTACTTC
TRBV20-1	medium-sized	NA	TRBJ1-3	CSAKRGNTIYF	TGCAGCGCGAAACGGGGAAACACCATATATTTT
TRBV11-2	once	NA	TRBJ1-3	CASSLGHSGNTIYF	TGTGCCAGCAGCTTAGGACACTCTGGAAACACCATATATTTT
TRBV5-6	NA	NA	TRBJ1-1	CASTLFGMNTEAFF	TGTGCCAGCACCCTCTTCGGGATGAACACTGAAGCTTTCTTT
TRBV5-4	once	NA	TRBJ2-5	CASSPGGRRKVETQYF	TGTGCCAGCAGCCCCGGCGGGCGGAGGAAAGTGGAGACCCAGTACTTC
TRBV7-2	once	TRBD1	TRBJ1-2	CASSPPRGQDYGYTF	TGTGCCAGCAGCCCCCCCCGCGGACAGGACTATGGCTACACCTTC
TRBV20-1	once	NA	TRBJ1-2	CSALHGVGYTF	TGCAGTGCCCTCCACGGGGTAGGCTACACCTTC
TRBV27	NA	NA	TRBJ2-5	CASKVRGGGQTQYF	TGTGCCAGCAAGGTGAGAGGAGGGGGCCAGACCCAGTACTTC
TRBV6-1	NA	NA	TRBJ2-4	CARQLLAKNIQYF	TGTGCCAGACAGCTCTTAGCCAAAAACATTCAGTACTTC
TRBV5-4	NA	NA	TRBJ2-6	CASSTGQRTNVLTF	TGTGCCAGCAGCACAGGACAGAGGACCAACGTCCTGACTTTC
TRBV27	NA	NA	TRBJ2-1	CASTDRIYEQFF	TGTGCCAGCACCGACAGGATATATGAGCAGTTCTTC
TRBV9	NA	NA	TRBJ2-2	CASKPRGANTGELFF	TGTGCCAGCAAACCCAGGGGGGCGAACACCGGGGAGCTGTTTTTT
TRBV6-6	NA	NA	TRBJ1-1	CASIYTFTEAFF	TGTGCCAGCATTTACACTTTCACTGAAGCTTTCTTT
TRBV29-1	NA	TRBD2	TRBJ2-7	CSCSSAGEQYF	TGCAGCTGCTCTTCAGCGGGAGAGCAGTACTTC
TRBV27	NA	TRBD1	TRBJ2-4	CASSFWDSKNIQYF	TGTGCCAGCAGTTTCTGGGACAGCAAAAACATTCAGTACTTC
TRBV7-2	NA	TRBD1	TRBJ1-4	CASSKTGAGEKLFF	TGTGCCAGCAGCAAGACAGGGGCGGGAGAAAAACTGTTTTTT
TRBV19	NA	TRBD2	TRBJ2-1	CASRIIAGGNEQFF	TGTGCCAGTAGGATTATAGCGGGAGGCAATGAGCAGTTCTTC
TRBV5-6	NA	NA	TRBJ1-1	CASSLIANTEAFF	TGTGCCAGCAGCTTGATAGCTAACACTGAAGCTTTCTTT
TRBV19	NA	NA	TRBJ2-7	CASGDLYEQYF	TGTGCCAGTGGAGACCTCTACGAGCAGTACTTC
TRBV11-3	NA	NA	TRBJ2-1	CASSFSGYYNEQFF	TGTGCCAGCAGCTTTAGCGGCTACTACAATGAGCAGTTCTTC
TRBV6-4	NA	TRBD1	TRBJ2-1	CASSEGTGGFDEQFF	TGTGCCAGCAGTGAAGGGACAGGGGGCTTCGATGAGCAGTTCTTC
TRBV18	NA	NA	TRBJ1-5	CASSPPGELNQPQHF	TGTGCCAGCTCACCACCAGGGGAACTCAATCAGCCCCAGCATTTT
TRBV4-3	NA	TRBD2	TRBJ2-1	CASSQELAGTYNEQFF	TGCGCCAGCAGCCAAGAATTAGCGGGAACCTACAATGAGCAGTTCTTC
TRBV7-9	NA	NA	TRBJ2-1	CASRRPLPSDEQFF	TGTGCCAGCAGACGCCCTCTCCCTTCGGATGAGCAGTTCTTC
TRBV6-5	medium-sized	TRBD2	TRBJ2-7	CASRGGDNYEQYF	TGTGCCAGCAGGGGGGGGGATAACTACGAGCAGTACTTC
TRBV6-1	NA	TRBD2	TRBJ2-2	CASSETRGDTGELFF	TGTGCCAGCAGTGAGACTCGGGGGGACACCGGGGAGCTGTTTTTT
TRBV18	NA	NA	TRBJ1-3	CASSPQGGAGNTIYF	TGTGCCAGCTCACCGCAGGGTGGAGCTGGAAACACCATATATTTT
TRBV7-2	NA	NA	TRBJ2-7	CASSQTPPYEQYF	TGTGCCAGCAGCCAGACACCTCCCTACGAGCAGTACTTC
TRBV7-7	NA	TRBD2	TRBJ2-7	CASSFREGPYEQYF	TGTGCCAGCAGCTTCCGGGAGGGACCCTACGAGCAGTACTTC
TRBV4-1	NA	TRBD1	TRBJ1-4	CASSHPGTVNEKLFF	TGCGCCAGCAGCCATCCCGGGACAGTAAATGAAAAACTGTTTTTT
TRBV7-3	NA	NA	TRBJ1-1	CASSFSRGTEAFF	TGTGCCAGCAGCTTCTCCAGGGGCACTGAAGCTTTCTTT
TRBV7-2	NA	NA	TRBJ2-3	CASRRTSTDTQYF	TGTGCCAGCAGGCGGACTAGCACAGATACGCAGTATTTT
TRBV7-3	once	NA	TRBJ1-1	CASSPGQMAEAFF	TGTGCCAGCAGCCCAGGGCAGATGGCTGAAGCTTTCTTT
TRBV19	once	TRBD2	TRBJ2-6	CASSIGGGSSGANVLTF	TGTGCCAGTAGTATAGGGGGGGGGAGCTCTGGGGCCAACGTCCTGACTTTC
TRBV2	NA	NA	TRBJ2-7	CASSVQALIYEQYF	TGTGCCAGCAGTGTGCAAGCCCTAATCTACGAGCAGTACTTC
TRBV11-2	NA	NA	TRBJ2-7	CASSLNLVSSFTYEQYF	TGTGCCAGCAGCTTAAATCTTGTGTCGAGTTTTACCTACGAGCAGTACTTC